These 17 T cell receptor beta chains were sequenced from one sample in a study of identical twins. TCRdb redid the calling of the 5' RACE reads with MiXCR, one entry per CDR3 protein. The profile shows a few hundred thousand distinct CDR3 sequences, 6.5% to 9.5% of them singletons. These data also featured in a second study, about yellow fever vaccine responses in identical twins.

The sample taken for sequencing was CD8+ T cells sorted from blood. The receptors were sampled from a woman aged 18 to 35 in good health.

This clonotype was seen many times. The chain has TRBV29-1 and TRBJ2-7, with TRBD1 identical over 7 bases. The CDR3 has 15 residues. V lost 7 bases and J lost 2; bases outside the gene matches: 14. Looked up from germline, CDR1 is SQVTM and CDR2 is ANQGSEA. CDR3 protein: CSAYYDGTETYEQYF. Written as DNA, the CDR3 is TGCAGCGCATACTATGACGGGACAGAGACCTACGAGCAGTACTTC.

Here the CDR3 reads CASSHLGLNYEQYF. The CDR3 coding sequence is TGTGCCAGCAGCCATCTCGGGCTAAACTACGAGCAGTACTTC. The chain joins TRBV14 to TRBJ2-7, with unresolved D. The germline gives CDR1 SGHDN, CDR2 FVKESK. With 3 bases removed from V and 3 bases from J, the gap between germline ends came to 12 bases. The CDR3 totals 14 residues.

This clonotype was counted a single time. The chain combines TRBV11-1 with TRBJ2-1; 14 bases line up with TRBD2. From germline, CDR1 is SGHAT and CDR2 FQDESV (reference sequence). CDR3 size: 20 residues. V gave up 2 bases and J gave up 5 bases; unmatched junction bases: 14. The CDR3 protein is CASSLSGGTSGGRGDNEQFF. CDR3 coding DNA: TGTGCCAGCAGCTTATCGGGCGGGACTAGCGGGGGCAGGGGCGACAATGAGCAGTTCTTC.

This clonotype was seen many times. CDR3 residues: CASSNSTGIYEQYF. In DNA form, the CDR3 reads TGTGCCAGCAGCAATTCGACAGGTATCTACGAGCAGTACTTC. V usage is TRBV7-9 and J usage is TRBJ2-7; a possible D gene is TRBD1 (6 bases). CDR1 SEHNR and CDR2 FQNEAQ come from the germline V gene (reference sequence). The V gene lost 5 bases and the J gene lost 3 bases, with 14 bases spanning the gap. This CDR3 is built from 14 residues.

This clonotype showed up many times. The J gene is TRBJ2-3, the V gene TRBV2; TRBD2 agrees at 13 bases. The V gene's germline CDR1 is SNHLY and CDR2 FYNNEI. V gave up 4 bases and J gave up 3 bases; unmatched junction bases: 4. CDR3 length equals 16 residues. CDR3 loop: CASSGTSGSTTDTQYF. The CDR3 DNA follows: TGTGCCAGCAGTGGGACTAGCGGGAGCACGACAGATACGCAGTATTTT.

This clonotype was counted ten times or more. The V gene is TRBV6-5, the J gene TRBJ1-4; TRBD1 might be the D (5 bases). The CDR3 is made up of 14 amino acids. V was trimmed by 4 bases and J by 5 bases, leaving 11 bases between them. The germline CDR1 and CDR2 sequences are MNHEY and SVGAGI. This CDR3 is CASSWDSVNEKLFF. The CDR3 DNA sequence: TGTGCCAGCAGTTGGGACTCTGTAAATGAAAAACTGTTTTTT.

In this sample, this clonotype turned up a few times. The V call is TRBV7-9, the J call TRBJ2-3; tentative D call: TRBD2 (5 bases). The V and J ends lost 5 bases and 6 bases respectively, with 21 bases between them. Looked up from germline, CDR1 is SEHNR and CDR2 is FQNEAQ (reference sequence). The CDR3 contains 16 residues. The CDR3 DNA sequence: TGTGCCAGCAGCCCAGCGGTCGGTAGCGCCCCCGATACGCAGTATTTT. Protein product: CASSPAVGSAPDTQYF.

Many counts were recorded for this clonotype. The rearrangement uses TRBV12-3 or TRBV12-4 and TRBJ1-5; the match to TRBD1 covers 8 bases. The CDR3 totals 15 residues. Trimming took 5 bases from V and 3 from J; bases not matched to a gene: 6. The CDR3 here is CASSTGTGINQPQHF. CDR3 bases: TGTGCCAGCAGTACCGGGACAGGAATCAATCAGCCCCAGCATTTT.

This chain joins TRBV7-3 and TRBJ2-1, with 11 bases identical to TRBD1. Germline values: CDR1 SGHTA, CDR2 FQGTGA. CDR3 length equals 17 residues. The trim removed 6 bases at V and 9 bases at J, leaving 16 bases unmatched. The CDR3 region has the DNA TGTGCCAGCAGTCTCCCTGTGGGGGGACAGGGGGGAAGTGAGCAGTTCTTC. As protein: CASSLPVGGQGGSEQFF.

This clonotype has only a few counts. The chain is built from TRBV2 and TRBJ2-7; TRBD1 aligns across 8 bases. This CDR3 has 13 residues. Germline loops: CDR1 SNHLY, CDR2 FYNNEI. Trimming removed 5 bases from V and 7 bases from J; junction bases left unmatched: 7. CDR3 sequence (DNA): TGTGCCAGCAGTCACACAGGGGGTCCTGAGCAGTACTTC. Translated, it gives CASSHTGGPEQYF. Drawing the rest from reference TRBV2 and TRBJ2-7, the complete variable domain is EPEVTQTPSHQVTQMGQEVILRCVPISNHLYFYWYRQILGQKVEFLVSFYNNEISEKSEIFDDQFSVERPDGSNFTLKIRSTKLEDSAMYFCASSHTGGPEQYFGPGTRLTVT.

As concerns this clonotype: This may stem from a read error, because a much larger clone lies one nucleotide away. The rearrangement joins TRBV28 to TRBJ2-5; D perhaps matches TRBD2 (5 bases). This CDR3 spans 15 amino acids. Germline assignment: CDR1 MDHEN and CDR2 SYDVKM. Between the trimmed V and J ends, which lost 4 bases and 2 bases, there was a span of 14 bases. The CDR3 sequence: CASSCPRRVQETQYF. DNA for the CDR3: TGTGCCAGCAGTTGCCCCCGGCGGGTTCAAGAGACCCAGTACTTC.

This clonotype was counted ten times or more. The rearrangement joins TRBV12-3 or TRBV12-4 to TRBJ2-2; 7 nucleotides agree with TRBD1. The CDR3 is 17 amino acids. Trimming took 4 bases from V and 3 from J; bases not matched to a gene: 11. CDR3 protein: CASSYPTGAPYTGELFF. Written as DNA, the CDR3 is TGTGCCAGCAGTTACCCCACAGGGGCCCCATACACCGGGGAGCTGTTTTTT.

This clonotype has only a few counts. This chain connects TRBV7-9 to TRBJ2-1, with D unresolved. This CDR3 is built from 15 residues. Germline CDR1 and CDR2: SEHNR and FQNEAQ (reference sequence). The germline V and J ends were trimmed by 5 bases and 6 bases, with 17 bases remaining between them. The CDR3 bases are TGTGCCAGCAGCCCGACCCCGGACCTGGTCAATGAGCAGTTCTTC. Translating gives CASSPTPDLVNEQFF.

This chain links TRBV3-1 with TRBJ2-4; D is unclear. Trimming shortened V by 1 base and J by 4 bases, and 11 bases separated the two germline ends. The CDR3 is 15 residues long. Germline V CDR1 and CDR2: LGHDT, YNNKEL (reference sequence). CDR3 loop: CASSQVLNGKNIQYF. The CDR3 DNA is TGTGCCAGCAGCCAAGTTTTGAACGGAAAAAACATTCAGTACTTC.

In its sample, this clonotype was seen many times. The chain carries TRBV20-1 and TRBJ2-1; D is unresolved. The CDR3 extends over 16 amino acids. V dropped 0 bases and J dropped 4 bases, with 16 bases sitting between them. Germline CDR1 reads DFQATT; CDR2 reads SNEGSKA (reference sequence). The CDR3 DNA follows: TGCAGTGCTAGAGATGGCCAGAACGTAGTATACAATGAGCAGTTCTTC. Protein: CSARDGQNVVYNEQFF.

The chain couples TRBV6-5 to TRBJ1-5, with 7 bases fitting TRBD1. This CDR3 spans 17 amino acids. J was trimmed by 0 bases and V by 4 bases; bases with no gene match: 9. Germline V gene data show CDR1 as MNHEY and CDR2 as SVGAGI. CDR3 in amino acids: CASSSPGTVHSNQPQHF. The CDR3 DNA sequence: TGTGCCAGCAGTTCCCCCGGGACAGTACATAGCAATCAGCCCCAGCATTTT.

The chain carries TRBV15 and TRBJ2-2; no clear D gene. CDR1 and CDR2 (germline): LNHNV, YYDKDF (reference sequence). The CDR3 consists of 12 residues. The V end was cut by 5 bases, the J end by 7 bases, with 8 bases between. CDR3 residues: CATSPFFGELFF. CDR3 DNA: TGTGCCACCAGCCCGTTTTTCGGGGAGCTGTTTTTT.